Sequencing of this TCR beta chain was carried out in a study of response to subunit inactivated influenza vaccine. Whole-study findings and limits: Authors proposed each seasonal influenza vaccination draws in few new T cells.

Each CDR3 protein is one row after TCRdb ran MiXCR on the RT-PCR reads. The data contain roughly 700,000 distinct CDR3 sequences, about 14% of them seen just once; the ten biggest clones take up 6% to 7%. Looked up from germline, CDR1 is SGHTA and CDR2 is FQGNSA. The CDR3 runs 15 residues. Deletions cut 7 bases from V and 7 bases from J, with 20 bases between. This clonotype appeared a single time. Its specificity is unknown. Sequencing was performed on PBMCs from blood, taken roughly 15 days before vaccination. The chain links TRBV7-2 to TRBJ2-1; D could derive from TRBD1 or TRBD2 (7 bases each). The receptor comes from a man aged 50 to 59 who received an inactivated influenza vaccine. The CDR3 sequence: CASTTGAGRGNEQFF. DNA of the CDR3: TGTGCCAGCACCACAGGGGCGGGGAGGGGGAATGAGCAGTTCTTC.